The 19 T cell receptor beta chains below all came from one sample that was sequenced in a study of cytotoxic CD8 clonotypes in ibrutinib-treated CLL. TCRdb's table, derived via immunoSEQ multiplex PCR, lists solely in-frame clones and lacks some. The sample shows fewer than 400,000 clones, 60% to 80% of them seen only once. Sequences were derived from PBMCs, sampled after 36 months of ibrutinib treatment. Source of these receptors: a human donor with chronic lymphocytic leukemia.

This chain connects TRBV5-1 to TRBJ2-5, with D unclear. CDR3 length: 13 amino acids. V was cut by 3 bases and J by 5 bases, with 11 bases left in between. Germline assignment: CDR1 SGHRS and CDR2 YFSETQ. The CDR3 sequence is CASSYSVGETQYF. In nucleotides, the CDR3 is TGCGCCAGCAGCTACTCAGTGGGGGAGACCCAGTACTTC.

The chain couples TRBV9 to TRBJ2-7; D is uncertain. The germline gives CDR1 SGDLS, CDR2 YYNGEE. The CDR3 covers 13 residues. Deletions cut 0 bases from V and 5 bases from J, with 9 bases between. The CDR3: CASSVGSSNEQYF. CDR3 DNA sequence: TGTGCCAGCAGCGTAGGATCATCCAACGAGCAGTACTTC.

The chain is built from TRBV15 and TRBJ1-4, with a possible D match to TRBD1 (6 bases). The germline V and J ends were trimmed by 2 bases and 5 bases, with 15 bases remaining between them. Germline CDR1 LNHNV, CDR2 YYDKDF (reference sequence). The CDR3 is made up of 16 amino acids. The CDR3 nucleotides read TGTGCCACCAGCAGACCTCCCGGGACAAGGAATGAAAAACTGTTTTTT. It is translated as CATSRPPGTRNEKLFF.

The DNA of the CDR3 is TGTGCCAGCAGCTTAGGGTGGGCTCCGGGGGAGACCCAGTACTTC. Translating gives CASSLGWAPGETQYF. The chain employs TRBV7-8 and TRBJ2-5; TRBD2 is a possible D gene (5 bases). V gave up 1 base and J gave up 5 bases, with 14 bases separating them. The CDR3 extends over 15 amino acids. Germline V gives CDR1 SGHVS, CDR2 FQNEAQ.

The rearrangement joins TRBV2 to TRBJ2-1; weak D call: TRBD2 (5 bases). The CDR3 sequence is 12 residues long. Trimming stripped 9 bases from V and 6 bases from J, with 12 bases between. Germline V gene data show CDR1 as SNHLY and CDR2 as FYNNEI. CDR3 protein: CASTREVNEQFF. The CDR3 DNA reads TGTGCCAGTACCCGGGAAGTCAATGAGCAGTTCTTC.

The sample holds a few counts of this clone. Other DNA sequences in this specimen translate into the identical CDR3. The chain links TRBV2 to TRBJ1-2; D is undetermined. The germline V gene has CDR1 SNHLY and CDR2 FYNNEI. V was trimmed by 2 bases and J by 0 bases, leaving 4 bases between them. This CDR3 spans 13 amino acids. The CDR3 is CASSETPNYGYTF. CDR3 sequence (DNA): TGTGCCAGCAGTGAAACGCCTAACTATGGCTACACCTTC.

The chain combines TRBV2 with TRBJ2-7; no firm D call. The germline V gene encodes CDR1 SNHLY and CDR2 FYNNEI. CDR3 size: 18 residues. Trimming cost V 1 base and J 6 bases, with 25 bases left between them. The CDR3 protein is CASSEGLVSIAKFREQYF. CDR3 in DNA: TGTGCCAGCAGTGAAGGGCTAGTTTCAATCGCCAAATTCCGCGAGCAGTACTTC. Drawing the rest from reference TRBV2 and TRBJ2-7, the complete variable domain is EPEVTQTPSHQVTQMGQEVILRCVPISNHLYFYWYRQILGQKVEFLVSFYNNEISEKSEIFDDQFSVERPDGSNFTLKIRSTKLEDSAMYFCASSEGLVSIAKFREQYFGPGTRLTVT.

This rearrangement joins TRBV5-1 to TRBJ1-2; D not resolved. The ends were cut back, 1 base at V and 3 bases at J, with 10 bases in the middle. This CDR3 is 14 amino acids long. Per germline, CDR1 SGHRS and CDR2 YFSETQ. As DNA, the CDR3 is TGCGCCAGCAGCTTGTATCTGTCGGACTATGGCTACACCTTC. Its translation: CASSLYLSDYGYTF.

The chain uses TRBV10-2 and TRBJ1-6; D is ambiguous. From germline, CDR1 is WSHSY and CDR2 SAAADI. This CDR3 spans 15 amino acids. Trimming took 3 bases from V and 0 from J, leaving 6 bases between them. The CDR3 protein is CASSDPYSYNSPLHF. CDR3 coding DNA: TGCGCCAGCAGTGACCCGTACTCCTATAATTCACCCCTCCACTTT.

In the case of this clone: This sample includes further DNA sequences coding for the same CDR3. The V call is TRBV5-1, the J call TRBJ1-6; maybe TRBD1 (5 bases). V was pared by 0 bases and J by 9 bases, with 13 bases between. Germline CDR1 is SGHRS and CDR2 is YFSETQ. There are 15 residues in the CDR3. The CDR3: CASSLAGTGRSPLHF. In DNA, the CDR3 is TGCGCCAGCAGCTTGGCGGGGACCGGGCGTTCACCCCTCCACTTT. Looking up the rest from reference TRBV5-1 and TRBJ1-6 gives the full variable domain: KAGVTQTPRYLIKTRGQQVTLSCSPISGHRSVSWYQQTPGQGLQFLFEYFSETQRNKGNFPGRFSGRQFSNSRSEMNVSTLELGDSALYLCASSLAGTGRSPLHFGNGTRLTVT.

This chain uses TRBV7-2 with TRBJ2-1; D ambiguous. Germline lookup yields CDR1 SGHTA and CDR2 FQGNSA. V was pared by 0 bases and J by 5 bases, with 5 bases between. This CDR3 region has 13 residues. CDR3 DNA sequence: TGTGCCAGCAGCTTAGCTCGGGACAATGAGCAGTTCTTC. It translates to CASSLARDNEQFF.

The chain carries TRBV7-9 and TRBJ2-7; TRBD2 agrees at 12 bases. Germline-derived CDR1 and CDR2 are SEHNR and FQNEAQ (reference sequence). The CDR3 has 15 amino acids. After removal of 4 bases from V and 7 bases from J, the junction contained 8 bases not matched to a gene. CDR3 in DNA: TGTGCCAGCAGCTCGCCGACTAGCGGGAGAGGGGAGCAGTACTTC. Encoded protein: CASSSPTSGRGEQYF. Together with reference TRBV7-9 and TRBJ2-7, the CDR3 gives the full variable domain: DTGVSQNPRHKITKRGQNVTFRCDPISEHNRLYWYRQTLGQGPEFLTYFQNEAQLEKSRLLSDRFSAERPKGSFSTLEIQRTEQGDSAMYLCASSSPTSGRGEQYFGPGTRLTVT.

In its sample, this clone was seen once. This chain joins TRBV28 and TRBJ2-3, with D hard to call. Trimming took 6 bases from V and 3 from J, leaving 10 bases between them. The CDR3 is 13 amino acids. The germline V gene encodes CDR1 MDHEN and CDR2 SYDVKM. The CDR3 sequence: CASRTAGTDTQYF. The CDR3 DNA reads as TGTGCCAGCAGAACCGCCGGGACAGATACGCAGTATTTT.

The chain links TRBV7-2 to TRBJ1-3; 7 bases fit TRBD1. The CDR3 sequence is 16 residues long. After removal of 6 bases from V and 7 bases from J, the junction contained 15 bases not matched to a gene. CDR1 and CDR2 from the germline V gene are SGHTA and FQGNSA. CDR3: CASRQNRGVKGNTIYF. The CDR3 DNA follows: TGTGCCAGCAGGCAAAACAGGGGTGTAAAAGGCAACACCATATATTTT.

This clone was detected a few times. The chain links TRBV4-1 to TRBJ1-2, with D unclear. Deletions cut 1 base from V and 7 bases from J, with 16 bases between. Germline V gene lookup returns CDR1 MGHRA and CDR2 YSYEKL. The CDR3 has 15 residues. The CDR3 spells CASSQGVLRVRGYTF. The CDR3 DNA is TGCGCCAGCAGCCAAGGGGTGCTGAGGGTTCGTGGCTACACCTTC.

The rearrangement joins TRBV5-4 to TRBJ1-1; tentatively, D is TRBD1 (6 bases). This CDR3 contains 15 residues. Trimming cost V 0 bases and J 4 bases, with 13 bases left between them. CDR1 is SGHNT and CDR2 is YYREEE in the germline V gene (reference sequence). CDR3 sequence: CASSLGAGGGTEAFF. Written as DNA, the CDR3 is TGTGCCAGCAGCTTGGGGGCCGGGGGCGGCACTGAAGCTTTCTTT. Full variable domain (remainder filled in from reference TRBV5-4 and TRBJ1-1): ETGVTQSPTHLIKTRGQQVTLRCSSQSGHNTVSWYQQALGQGPQFIFQYYREEENGRGNFPPRFSGLQFPNYSSELNVNALELDDSALYLCASSLGAGGGTEAFFGQGTRLTVV.

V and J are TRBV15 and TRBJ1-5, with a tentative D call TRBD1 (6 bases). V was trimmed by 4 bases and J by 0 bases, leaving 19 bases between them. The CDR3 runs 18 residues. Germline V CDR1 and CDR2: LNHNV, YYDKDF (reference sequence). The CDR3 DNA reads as TGTGCCACCAGCACAGACCGGGCCACAGGGTATAGCAATCAGCCCCAGCATTTT. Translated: CATSTDRATGYSNQPQHF. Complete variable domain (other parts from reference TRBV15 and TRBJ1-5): DAMVIQNPRYQVTQFGKPVTLSCSQTLNHNVMYWYQQKSSQAPKLLFHYYDKDFNNEADTPDNFQSRRPNTSFCFLDIRSPGLGDTAMYLCATSTDRATGYSNQPQHFGDGTRLSIL.

CDR3: CASSGTGRGQPQHF. The CDR3 DNA sequence: TGTGCCAGCAGCGGGACAGGACGAGGTCAGCCCCAGCATTTT. The chain couples TRBV6-7 to TRBJ1-5, with TRBD1 matching 8 bases. TRBV6-7 is assigned to the ORF class and has an uncertain function. This CDR3 region has 14 residues. Trimming at V came to 6 bases and at J to 6 bases, leaving 7 bases not matched to a gene.

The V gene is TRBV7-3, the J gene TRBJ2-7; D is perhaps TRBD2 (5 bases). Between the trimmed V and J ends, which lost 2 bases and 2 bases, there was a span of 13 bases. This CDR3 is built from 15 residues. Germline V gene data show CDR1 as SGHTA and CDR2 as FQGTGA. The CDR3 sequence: CASSLETNITYEQYF. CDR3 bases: TGTGCCAGCAGCTTAGAGACTAATATCACCTACGAGCAGTACTTC.